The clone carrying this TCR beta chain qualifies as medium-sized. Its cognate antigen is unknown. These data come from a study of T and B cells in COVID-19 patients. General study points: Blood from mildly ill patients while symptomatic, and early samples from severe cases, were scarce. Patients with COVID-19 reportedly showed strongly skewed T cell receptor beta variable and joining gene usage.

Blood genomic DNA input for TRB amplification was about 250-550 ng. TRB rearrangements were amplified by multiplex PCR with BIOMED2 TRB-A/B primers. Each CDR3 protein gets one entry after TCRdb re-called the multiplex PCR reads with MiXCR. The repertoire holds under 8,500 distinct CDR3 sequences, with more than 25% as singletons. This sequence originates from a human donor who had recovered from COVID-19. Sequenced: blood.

This chain's CDR3 is CASSYTSGGDAQYF. CDR3 DNA: TGTGCCAGCAGTTATACTAGCGGGGGGGATGCGCAGTATTTT. The chain combines TRBV6-5 with TRBJ2-3; 13 nucleotides match TRBD2. The germline V gene has CDR1 MNHEY and CDR2 SVGAGI. The CDR3 covers 14 residues. Unmatched junction bases numbered 4, after V lost 3 bases and J lost 10 bases.